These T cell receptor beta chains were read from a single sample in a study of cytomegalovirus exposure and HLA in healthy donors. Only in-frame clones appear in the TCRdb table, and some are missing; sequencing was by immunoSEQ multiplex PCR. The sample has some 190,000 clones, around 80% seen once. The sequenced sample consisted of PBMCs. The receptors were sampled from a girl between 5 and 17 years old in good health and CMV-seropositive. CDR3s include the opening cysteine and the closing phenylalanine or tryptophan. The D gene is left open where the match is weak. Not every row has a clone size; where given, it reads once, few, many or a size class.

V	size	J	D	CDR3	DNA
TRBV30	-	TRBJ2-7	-	CAWNRKAGGEQYF	TGTGCCTGGAACCGTAAGGCAGGAGGCGAGCAGTACTTC
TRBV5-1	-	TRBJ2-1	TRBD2	CASSSRLAGANEQFF	TGCGCCAGCAGCTCTAGACTAGCGGGGGCCAATGAGCAGTTCTTC
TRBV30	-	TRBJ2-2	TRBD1	CAWSAPGQFNTGELFF	TGTGCCTGGAGTGCCCCGGGACAGTTTAACACCGGGGAGCTGTTTTTT
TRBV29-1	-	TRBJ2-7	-	CSVLGLPLEQYF	TGCAGCGTTTTGGGGCTTCCACTCGAGCAGTACTTC
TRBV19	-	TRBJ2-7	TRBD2	CASRSAGESYEQYF	TGTGCCAGTAGATCAGCGGGGGAATCCTACGAGCAGTACTTC
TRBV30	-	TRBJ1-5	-	CAWSLGSHQPQHF	TGTGCCTGGAGTCTCGGTAGCCATCAGCCCCAGCATTTT
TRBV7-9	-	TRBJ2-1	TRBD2	CASSLGGLAGARNEQFF	TGTGCCAGCAGCTTAGGAGGACTAGCGGGAGCTAGGAATGAGCAGTTCTTC
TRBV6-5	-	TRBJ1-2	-	CASSSQTGPGYTF	TGTGCCAGCAGTTCCCAGACAGGACCTGGCTACACCTTC
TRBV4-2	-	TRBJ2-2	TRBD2	CASSQATSGKPDTGELFF	TGTGCCAGCAGCCAAGCAACTAGCGGGAAGCCTGACACCGGGGAGCTGTTTTTT
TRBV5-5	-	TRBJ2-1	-	CASSSTGLADFYNEQFF	TGTGCCAGCAGCTCCACAGGGCTGGCGGACTTCTACAATGAGCAGTTCTTC
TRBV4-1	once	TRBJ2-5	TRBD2	CASSHPGTSGRASETQYF	TGCGCCAGCAGCCACCCCGGGACTAGCGGGAGGGCCTCAGAGACCCAGTACTTC
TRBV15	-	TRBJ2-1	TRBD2	CATSASGSWNEQFF	TGTGCCACCAGCGCTAGCGGGAGTTGGAATGAGCAGTTCTTC
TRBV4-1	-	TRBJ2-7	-	CASSQGTASYEQYF	TGCGCCAGCAGCCAAGGGACAGCCTCCTACGAGCAGTACTTC
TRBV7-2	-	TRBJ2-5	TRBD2	CASSLAGGRETQYF	TGTGCCAGCAGCTTAGCCGGGGGGAGAGAGACCCAGTACTTC
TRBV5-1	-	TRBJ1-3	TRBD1	CASSPGGTGGGNTIYF	TGCGCCAGCAGCCCCGGCGGGACAGGGGGAGGAAACACCATATATTTT
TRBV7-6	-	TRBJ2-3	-	CASSLASGPGTDTQYF	TGTGCCAGCAGCTTAGCCAGTGGCCCAGGCACAGATACGCAGTATTTT
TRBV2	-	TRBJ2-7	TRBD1	CASSPSDRPYEQYF	TGTGCCAGCAGCCCTTCGGACAGGCCCTACGAGCAGTACTTC
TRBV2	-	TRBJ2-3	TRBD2	CASSEGLAGDTQYF	TGTGCCAGCAGTGAAGGGCTAGCGGGAGATACGCAGTATTTT
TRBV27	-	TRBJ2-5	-	CASSRPGWRETQYF	TGTGCCAGCAGTCGACCAGGGTGGCGGGAGACCCAGTACTTC
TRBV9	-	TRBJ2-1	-	CASSVAGAWRSSYNEQFF	TGTGCCAGCAGCGTCGCAGGGGCGTGGCGGAGCTCCTACAATGAGCAGTTCTTC